This TCR beta chain was identified in a study of blood T cells in healthy people across ages. Trimming shortened V by 6 bases and J by 2 bases, and 12 bases separated the two germline ends. The CDR3 has 13 residues. The germline V gene encodes CDR1 DFQATT and CDR2 SNEGSKA (reference sequence). The use of a sample-barcoded 5' primer and a J-beta primer mix characterized a second PCR of roughly 6 to 12 cycles. One entry per CDR3 protein results from TCRdb running MiXCR on the 5' RACE reads. In the table there are about 1,500,000 distinct CDR3 sequences, 28% of which are singletons. Input material: blood. This receptor was identified in a woman under 40 in good health. V is TRBV20-1 and J is TRBJ2-3; D remains unclear. The CDR3 spells CSAQPGATDTQYF. In DNA, the CDR3 is TGCAGTGCCCAGCCTGGCGCCACAGATACGCAGTATTTT.